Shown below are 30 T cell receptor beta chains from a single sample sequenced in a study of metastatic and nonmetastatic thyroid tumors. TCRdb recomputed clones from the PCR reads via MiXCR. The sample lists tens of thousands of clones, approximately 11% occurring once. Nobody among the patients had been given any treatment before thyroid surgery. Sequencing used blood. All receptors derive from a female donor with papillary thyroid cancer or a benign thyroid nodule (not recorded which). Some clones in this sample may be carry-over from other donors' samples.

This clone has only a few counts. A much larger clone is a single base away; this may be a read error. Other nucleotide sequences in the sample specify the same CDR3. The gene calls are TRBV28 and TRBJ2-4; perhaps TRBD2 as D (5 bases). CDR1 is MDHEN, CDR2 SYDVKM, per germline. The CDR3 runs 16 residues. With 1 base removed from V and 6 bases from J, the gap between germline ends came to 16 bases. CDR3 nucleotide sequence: TGTGCCAGCAGTTTATTCGCGACGGGGTCTGGAAACATTCAGTACTTC. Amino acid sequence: CASSLFATGSGNIQYF.

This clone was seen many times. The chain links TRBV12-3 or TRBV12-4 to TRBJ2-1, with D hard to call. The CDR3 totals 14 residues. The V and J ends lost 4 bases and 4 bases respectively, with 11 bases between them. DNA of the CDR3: TGTGCCAGCAGTTCCGATATAACTTACAATGAGCAGTTCTTC. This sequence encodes CASSSDITYNEQFF.

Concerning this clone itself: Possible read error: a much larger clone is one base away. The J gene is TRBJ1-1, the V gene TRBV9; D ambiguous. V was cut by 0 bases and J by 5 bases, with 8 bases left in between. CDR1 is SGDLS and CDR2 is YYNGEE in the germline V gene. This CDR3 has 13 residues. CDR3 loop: CASSVEEKTEAFF. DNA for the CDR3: TGTGCCAGCAGCGTAGAGGAGAAAACTGAAGCTTTCTTT.

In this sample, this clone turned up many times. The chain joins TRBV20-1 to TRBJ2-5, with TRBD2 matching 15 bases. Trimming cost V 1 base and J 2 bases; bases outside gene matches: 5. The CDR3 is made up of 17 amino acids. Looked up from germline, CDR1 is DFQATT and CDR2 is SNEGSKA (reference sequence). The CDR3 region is CSARGGLAGGNQETQYF. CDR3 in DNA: TGCAGTGCTAGAGGCGGACTAGCGGGAGGGAATCAAGAGACCCAGTACTTC.

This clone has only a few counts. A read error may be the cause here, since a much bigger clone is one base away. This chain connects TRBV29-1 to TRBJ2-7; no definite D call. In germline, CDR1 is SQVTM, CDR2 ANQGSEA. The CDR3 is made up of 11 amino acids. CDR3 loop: CIVEDLYEQYF. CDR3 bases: TGCATCGTTGAAGATCTATACGAGCAGTACTTC.

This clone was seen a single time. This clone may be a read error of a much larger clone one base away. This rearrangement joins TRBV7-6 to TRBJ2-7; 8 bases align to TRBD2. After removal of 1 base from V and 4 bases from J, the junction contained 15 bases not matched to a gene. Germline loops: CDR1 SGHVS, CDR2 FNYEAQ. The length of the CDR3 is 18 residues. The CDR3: CASSLGLLAVDKSYEQYF. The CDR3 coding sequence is TGTGCCAGCAGCTTAGGTCTACTAGCGGTTGATAAGTCGTACGAGCAGTACTTC.

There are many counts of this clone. The CDR3 nucleotides read TGTGCCAGCAGCCAAAGGCTTGGCAGAAGCTCTGGAAACACCATATATTTT. As protein: CASSQRLGRSSGNTIYF. V is TRBV3-1 and J is TRBJ1-3; D uncertain. Trimming cost V 2 bases and J 0 bases, with 14 bases left between them. CDR3 length: 17 amino acids. Germline V gene sequence: CDR1 LGHDT, CDR2 YNNKEL (reference sequence).

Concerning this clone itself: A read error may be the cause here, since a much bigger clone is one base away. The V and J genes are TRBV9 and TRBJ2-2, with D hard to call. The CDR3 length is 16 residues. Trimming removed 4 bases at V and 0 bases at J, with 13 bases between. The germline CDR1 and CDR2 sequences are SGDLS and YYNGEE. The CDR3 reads CASSSSGRSNTGELFF. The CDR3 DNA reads TGTGCCAGCAGCTCTTCCGGACGGTCGAACACCGGGGAGCTGTTTTTT.

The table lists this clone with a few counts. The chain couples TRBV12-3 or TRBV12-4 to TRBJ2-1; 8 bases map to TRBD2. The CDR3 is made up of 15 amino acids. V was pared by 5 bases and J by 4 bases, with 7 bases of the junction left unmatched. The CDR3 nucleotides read TGTGCCAGCAGTCGGAGCGGGAGTAAATACAATGAGCAGTTCTTC. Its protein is CASSRSGSKYNEQFF.

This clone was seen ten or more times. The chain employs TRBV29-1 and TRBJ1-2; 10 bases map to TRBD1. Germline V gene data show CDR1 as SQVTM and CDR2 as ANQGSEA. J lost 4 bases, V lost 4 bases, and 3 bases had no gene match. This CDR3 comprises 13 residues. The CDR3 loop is CSVGGQGIYGYTF. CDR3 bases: TGCAGCGTTGGGGGACAGGGGATCTATGGCTACACCTTC.

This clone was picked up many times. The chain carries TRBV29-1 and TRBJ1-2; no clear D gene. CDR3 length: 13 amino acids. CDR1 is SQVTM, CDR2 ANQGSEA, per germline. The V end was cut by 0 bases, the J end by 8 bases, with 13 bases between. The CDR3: CSVEDWKGNGYTF. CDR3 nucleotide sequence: TGCAGCGTTGAAGATTGGAAGGGTAACGGCTACACCTTC.

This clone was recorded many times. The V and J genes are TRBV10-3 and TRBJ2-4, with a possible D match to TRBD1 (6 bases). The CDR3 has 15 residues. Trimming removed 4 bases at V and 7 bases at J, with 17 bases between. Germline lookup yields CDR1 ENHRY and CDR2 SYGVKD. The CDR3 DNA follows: TGTGCCATCAGTGCAGGGGCCGTAGGAACCAACATTCAGTACTTC. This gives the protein CAISAGAVGTNIQYF.

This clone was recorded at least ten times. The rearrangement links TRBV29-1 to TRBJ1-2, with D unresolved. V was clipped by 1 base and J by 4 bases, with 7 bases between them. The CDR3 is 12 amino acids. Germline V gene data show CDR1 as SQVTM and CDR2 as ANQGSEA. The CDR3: CSVEGAGYGYTF. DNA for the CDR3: TGCAGCGTTGAAGGGGCAGGCTATGGCTACACCTTC. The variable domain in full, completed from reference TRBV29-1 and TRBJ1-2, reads SAVISQKPSRDICQRGTSLTIQCQVDSQVTMMFWYRQQPGQSLTLIATANQGSEATYESGFVIDKFPISRPNLTFSTLTVSNMSPEDSSIYLCSVEGAGYGYTFGSGTRLTVV.

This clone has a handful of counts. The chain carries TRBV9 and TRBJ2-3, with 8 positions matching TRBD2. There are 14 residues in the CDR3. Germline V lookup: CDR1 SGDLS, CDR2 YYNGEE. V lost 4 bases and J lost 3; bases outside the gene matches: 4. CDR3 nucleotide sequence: TGTGCCAGCAGCCCGGGACTAGTTACAGATACGCAGTATTTT. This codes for CASSPGLVTDTQYF.

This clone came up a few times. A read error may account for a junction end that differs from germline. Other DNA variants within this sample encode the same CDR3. The CDR3 DNA follows: TGTGCCAGCAGACCCATCAGACAGGGAGGAGGGCAAGAGACCCAGTACTTT. Translation gives CASRPIRQGGGQETQYF. The V and J genes are TRBV12-3 or TRBV12-4 and TRBJ2-5, with D possibly TRBD1 on 7 matching bases. The CDR3 loop spans 17 amino acids.

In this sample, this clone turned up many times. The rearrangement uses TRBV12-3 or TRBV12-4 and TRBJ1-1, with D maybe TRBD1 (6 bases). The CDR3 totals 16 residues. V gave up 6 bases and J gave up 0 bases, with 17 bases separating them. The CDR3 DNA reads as TGTGCCAGCAGCAATCGAAGGGGGACCATGAACACTGAAGCTTTCTTT. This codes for CASSNRRGTMNTEAFF.

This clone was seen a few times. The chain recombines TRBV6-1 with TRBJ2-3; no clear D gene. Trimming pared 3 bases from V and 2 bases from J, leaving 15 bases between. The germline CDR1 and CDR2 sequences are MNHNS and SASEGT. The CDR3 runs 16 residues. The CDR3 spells CASSDIGTILTDTQYF. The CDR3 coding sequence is TGTGCCAGCAGTGACATAGGTACTATACTCACAGATACGCAGTATTTT.

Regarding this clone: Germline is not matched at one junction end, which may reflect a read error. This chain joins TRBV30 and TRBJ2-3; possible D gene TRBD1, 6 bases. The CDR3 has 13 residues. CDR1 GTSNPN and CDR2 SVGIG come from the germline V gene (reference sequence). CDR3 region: CSWSGGLSDTQYF. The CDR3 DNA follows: TGTTCCTGGAGTGGGGGCTTGTCAGATACACAGTATTTT.

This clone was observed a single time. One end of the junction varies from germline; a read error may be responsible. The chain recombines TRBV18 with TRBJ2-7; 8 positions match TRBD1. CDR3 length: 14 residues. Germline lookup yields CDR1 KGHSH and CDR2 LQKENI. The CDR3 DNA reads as TGTGTCAGCTCACCCGGACAGGGTCCCTACGAGCAGTACTTC. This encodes CVSSPGQGPYEQYF.

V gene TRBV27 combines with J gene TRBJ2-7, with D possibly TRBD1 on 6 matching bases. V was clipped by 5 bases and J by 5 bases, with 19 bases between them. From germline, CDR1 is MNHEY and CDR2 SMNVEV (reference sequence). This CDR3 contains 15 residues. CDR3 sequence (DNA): TGTGCCAGCAGTGTCAGCGCGGCAGGGGACCACGAGCAGTACTTC. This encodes CASSVSAAGDHEQYF.

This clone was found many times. For the CDR3, the DNA is TGTGCCAGCAGCCATGGGGGGGCCCTCCTCTCTGGGGCCAACGTCCTGACTTTC. Translating gives CASSHGGALLSGANVLTF. The chain links TRBV3-1 to TRBJ2-6, with a weak D call TRBD2 (7 bases). Germline assignment: CDR1 LGHDT and CDR2 YNNKEL (reference sequence). This CDR3 is built from 18 residues. Trimming took 3 bases from V and 0 from J, leaving 15 bases between them.

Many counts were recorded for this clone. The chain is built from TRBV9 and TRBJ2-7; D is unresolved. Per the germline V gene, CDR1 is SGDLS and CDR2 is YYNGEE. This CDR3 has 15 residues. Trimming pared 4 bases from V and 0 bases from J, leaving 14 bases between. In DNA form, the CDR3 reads TGTGCCAGCAGCCCCACGGCAGCCCCCTCCTACGAGCAGTACTTC. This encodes CASSPTAAPSYEQYF.

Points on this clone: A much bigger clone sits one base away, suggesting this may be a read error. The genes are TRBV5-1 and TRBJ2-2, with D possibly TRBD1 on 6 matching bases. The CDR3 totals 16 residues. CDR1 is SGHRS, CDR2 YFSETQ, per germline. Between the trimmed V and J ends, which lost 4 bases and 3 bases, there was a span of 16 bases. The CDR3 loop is CASSLGTWAYTGELFF. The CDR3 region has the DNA TGCGCCAGCAGCCTAGGGACATGGGCATACACCGGGGAGCTGTTTTTT.

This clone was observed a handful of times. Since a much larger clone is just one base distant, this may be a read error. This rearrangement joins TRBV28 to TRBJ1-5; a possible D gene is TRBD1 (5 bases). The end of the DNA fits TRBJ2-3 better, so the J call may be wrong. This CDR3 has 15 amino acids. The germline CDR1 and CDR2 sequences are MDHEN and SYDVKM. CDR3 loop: CASSTRQYSNQPQYF. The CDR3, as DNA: TGTGCCAGCAGTACCCGACAGTATAGCAATCAGCCCCAGTATTTT.

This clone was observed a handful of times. The CDR3 sequence is CASSMYNGTGDEQFF. CDR3 DNA sequence: TGTGCCAGTAGTATGTATAACGGGACAGGAGATGAGCAGTTCTTC. The chain has TRBV19 and TRBJ2-1; 8 nucleotides agree with TRBD1. The CDR3 is 15 residues long. V lost 3 bases to trimming and J lost 8 bases; unmatched junction nucleotides: 9. Germline CDR1 and CDR2: LNHDA and SQIVND (reference sequence).

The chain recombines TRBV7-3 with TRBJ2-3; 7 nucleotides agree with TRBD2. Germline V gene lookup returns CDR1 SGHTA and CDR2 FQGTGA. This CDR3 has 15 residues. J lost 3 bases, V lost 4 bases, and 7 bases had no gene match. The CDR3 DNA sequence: TGTGCCAGCAGCTCGAGGGCGGGAGCTACAGATACGCAGTATTTT. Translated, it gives CASSSRAGATDTQYF. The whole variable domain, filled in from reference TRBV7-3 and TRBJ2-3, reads GAGVSQTPSNKVTEKGKYVELRCDPISGHTALYWYRQSLGQGPEFLIYFQGTGAADDSGLPNDRFFAVRPEGSVSTLKIQRTERGDSAVYLCASSSRAGATDTQYFGPGTRLTVL.

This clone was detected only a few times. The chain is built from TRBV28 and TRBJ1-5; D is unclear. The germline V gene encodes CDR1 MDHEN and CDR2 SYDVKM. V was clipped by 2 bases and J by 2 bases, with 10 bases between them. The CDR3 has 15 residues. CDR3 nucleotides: TGTGCCAGCAGTTTAAGGTCATGTGGCAATCAGCCCCAGCATTTT. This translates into CASSLRSCGNQPQHF.

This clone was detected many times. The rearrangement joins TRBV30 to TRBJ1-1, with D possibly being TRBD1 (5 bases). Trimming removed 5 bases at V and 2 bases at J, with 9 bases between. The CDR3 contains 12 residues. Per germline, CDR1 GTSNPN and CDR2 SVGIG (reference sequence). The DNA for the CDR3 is TGTGCCTGGCAGGGACCCAACACTGAAGCTTTCTTT. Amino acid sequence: CAWQGPNTEAFF.

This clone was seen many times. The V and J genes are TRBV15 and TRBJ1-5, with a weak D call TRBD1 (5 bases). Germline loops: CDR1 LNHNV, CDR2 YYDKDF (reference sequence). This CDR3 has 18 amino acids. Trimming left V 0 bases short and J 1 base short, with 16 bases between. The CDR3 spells CATSRDSQSDISNQPQHF. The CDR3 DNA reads TGTGCCACCAGCAGAGATTCCCAGTCGGACATAAGCAATCAGCCCCAGCATTTT.

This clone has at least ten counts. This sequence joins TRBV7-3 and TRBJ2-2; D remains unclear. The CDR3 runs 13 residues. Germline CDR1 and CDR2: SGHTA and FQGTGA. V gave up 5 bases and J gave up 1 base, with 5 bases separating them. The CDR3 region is CASSVRNTGELFF. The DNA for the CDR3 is TGTGCCAGCAGCGTCAGGAACACCGGGGAGCTGTTTTTT.